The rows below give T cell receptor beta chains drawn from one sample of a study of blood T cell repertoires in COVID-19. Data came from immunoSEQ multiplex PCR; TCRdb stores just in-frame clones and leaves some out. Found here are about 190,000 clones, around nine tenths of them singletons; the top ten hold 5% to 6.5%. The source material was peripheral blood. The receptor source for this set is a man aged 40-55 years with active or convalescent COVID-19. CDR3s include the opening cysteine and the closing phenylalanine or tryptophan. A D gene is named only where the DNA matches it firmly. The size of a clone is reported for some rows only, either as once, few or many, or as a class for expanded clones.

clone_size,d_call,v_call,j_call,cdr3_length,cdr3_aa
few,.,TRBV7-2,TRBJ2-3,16,CASSSLPGASTDTQYF
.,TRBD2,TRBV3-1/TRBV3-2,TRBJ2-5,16,CASSQASLAGEETQYF
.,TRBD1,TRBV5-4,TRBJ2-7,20,CASSLVLGRNTVRQGHEQYF
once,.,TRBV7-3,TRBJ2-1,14,CASSWAGLYNEQFF
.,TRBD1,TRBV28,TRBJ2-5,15,CASSPPTGMMETQYF
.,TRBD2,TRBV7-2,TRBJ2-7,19,CASRSRTSGLLAGAYEQYF
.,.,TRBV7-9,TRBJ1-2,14,CASSATRSHYGYTF
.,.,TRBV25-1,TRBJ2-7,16,CASSESGGREEYEQYF
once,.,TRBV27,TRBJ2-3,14,CASSLLGSTDTQYF
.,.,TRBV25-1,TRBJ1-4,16,CASSASGSSFNEKLFF
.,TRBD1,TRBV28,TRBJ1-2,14,CASRFTDRENGYTF
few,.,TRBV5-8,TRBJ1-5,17,CASSPGPERDSNQPQHF
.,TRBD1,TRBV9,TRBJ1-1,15,CASSVRDRGLHEAFF
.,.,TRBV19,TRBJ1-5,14,CASSVDLLVGPQHF
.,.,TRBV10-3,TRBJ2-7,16,CAISGGPTGTGYEQYF
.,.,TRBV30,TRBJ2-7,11,CAWNSNYEQYF
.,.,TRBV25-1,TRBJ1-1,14,CASRKGGPNTEAFF
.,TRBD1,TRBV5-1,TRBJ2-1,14,CASSTGDRVNEQFF
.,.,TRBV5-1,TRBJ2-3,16,CASSLDWRVSTDTQYF